This T cell receptor (beta chain) was retrieved from a study of cytomegalovirus exposure and HLA in healthy donors. Concerning this clone itself: Its antigen remains unidentified.

Regarding donors, all were healthy bone marrow donors. The V gene's germline CDR1 is SEHNR and CDR2 FQNEAQ (reference sequence). With 5 bases removed from V and 5 bases from J, the gap between germline ends came to 7 bases. The CDR3 length is 12 residues. It was with 60 Vbeta and 13 Jbeta primers that the PCR ran. Profiled with immunoSEQ multiplex PCR; TCRdb holds only in-frame clones, not every one. The sample has around 86,000 clones, over 65% seen once. Overall study results and limits: The study assumed roughly uniform donor sequencing depth for presence/absence analyses. Productive rates of about 87% or about 30% were seen for most TCR beta V segments in an earlier analysis. The analysis excluded some indistinguishable V segments, including TRBV6-2 and TRBV6-3.

The source of this sequence is a man aged 50-59 years in good health and CMV-seropositive. The chain links TRBV7-9 to TRBJ1-3, with D unresolved. The sequencing sample was made of PBMCs. The CDR3 bases are TGTGCCAGCAGCGTCGACAGAAACACCATATATTTT. Its protein product is CASSVDRNTIYF.